The present T cell receptor (beta chain) was sequenced within a study of blood T cell repertoires in COVID-19. Assay used: immunoSEQ multiplex PCR; TCRdb lists only in-frame clones, some missing. The table includes roughly 70,000 clones, nearly 90% detected once. The V gene's germline CDR1 is ENHRY and CDR2 SYGVKD. The V end was cut by 2 bases, the J end by 3 bases, with 10 bases between. The length of the CDR3 is 14 residues. The sample consisted of peripheral blood. V is TRBV10-3 and J is TRBJ1-2, with a possible D match to TRBD1 (6 bases). This receptor was identified in a woman in her 50s with active COVID-19. CDR3 sequence reads: CAISETNRDYGYTF. The CDR3 DNA follows: TGTGCCATCAGTGAGACAAACAGGGACTATGGCTACACCTTC.